The sample holds a few counts of the clone carrying this T cell receptor beta chain. Antigen: not known. With 60 Vbeta and 13 Jbeta primers, the PCR was carried out. Sequenced by immunoSEQ multiplex PCR; TCRdb stores in-frame clones only, minus some. The table records fewer than 250,000 clones, 60% to 80% of them present only once. The donors gave bone marrow, and they were healthy. CDR3 length: 15 amino acids. The V gene's germline CDR1 is SGDLS and CDR2 YYNGEE. With V trimmed by 3 bases and J by 10 bases, 8 bases remained unmatched. The data were obtained in a study of cytomegalovirus exposure and HLA in healthy donors. Study-wide results and limits: TCR beta V segments were, for the most part, productive about 87% or about 30% of the time in an earlier analysis. Later work found that TCR association rates differed between HLA loci; DRB1 had the most and HLA-C the fewest.

The gene calls are TRBV9 and TRBJ1-6, with 9 bases fitting TRBD1. The source of this sequence is a young woman in good health and CMV-seronegative. The sample comprised PBMCs. The CDR3 nucleotides are TGTGCCAGCAGCGAACGGGACAGGGAAGGCTCACCCCTCCACTTT. Amino acid sequence: CASSERDREGSPLHF.